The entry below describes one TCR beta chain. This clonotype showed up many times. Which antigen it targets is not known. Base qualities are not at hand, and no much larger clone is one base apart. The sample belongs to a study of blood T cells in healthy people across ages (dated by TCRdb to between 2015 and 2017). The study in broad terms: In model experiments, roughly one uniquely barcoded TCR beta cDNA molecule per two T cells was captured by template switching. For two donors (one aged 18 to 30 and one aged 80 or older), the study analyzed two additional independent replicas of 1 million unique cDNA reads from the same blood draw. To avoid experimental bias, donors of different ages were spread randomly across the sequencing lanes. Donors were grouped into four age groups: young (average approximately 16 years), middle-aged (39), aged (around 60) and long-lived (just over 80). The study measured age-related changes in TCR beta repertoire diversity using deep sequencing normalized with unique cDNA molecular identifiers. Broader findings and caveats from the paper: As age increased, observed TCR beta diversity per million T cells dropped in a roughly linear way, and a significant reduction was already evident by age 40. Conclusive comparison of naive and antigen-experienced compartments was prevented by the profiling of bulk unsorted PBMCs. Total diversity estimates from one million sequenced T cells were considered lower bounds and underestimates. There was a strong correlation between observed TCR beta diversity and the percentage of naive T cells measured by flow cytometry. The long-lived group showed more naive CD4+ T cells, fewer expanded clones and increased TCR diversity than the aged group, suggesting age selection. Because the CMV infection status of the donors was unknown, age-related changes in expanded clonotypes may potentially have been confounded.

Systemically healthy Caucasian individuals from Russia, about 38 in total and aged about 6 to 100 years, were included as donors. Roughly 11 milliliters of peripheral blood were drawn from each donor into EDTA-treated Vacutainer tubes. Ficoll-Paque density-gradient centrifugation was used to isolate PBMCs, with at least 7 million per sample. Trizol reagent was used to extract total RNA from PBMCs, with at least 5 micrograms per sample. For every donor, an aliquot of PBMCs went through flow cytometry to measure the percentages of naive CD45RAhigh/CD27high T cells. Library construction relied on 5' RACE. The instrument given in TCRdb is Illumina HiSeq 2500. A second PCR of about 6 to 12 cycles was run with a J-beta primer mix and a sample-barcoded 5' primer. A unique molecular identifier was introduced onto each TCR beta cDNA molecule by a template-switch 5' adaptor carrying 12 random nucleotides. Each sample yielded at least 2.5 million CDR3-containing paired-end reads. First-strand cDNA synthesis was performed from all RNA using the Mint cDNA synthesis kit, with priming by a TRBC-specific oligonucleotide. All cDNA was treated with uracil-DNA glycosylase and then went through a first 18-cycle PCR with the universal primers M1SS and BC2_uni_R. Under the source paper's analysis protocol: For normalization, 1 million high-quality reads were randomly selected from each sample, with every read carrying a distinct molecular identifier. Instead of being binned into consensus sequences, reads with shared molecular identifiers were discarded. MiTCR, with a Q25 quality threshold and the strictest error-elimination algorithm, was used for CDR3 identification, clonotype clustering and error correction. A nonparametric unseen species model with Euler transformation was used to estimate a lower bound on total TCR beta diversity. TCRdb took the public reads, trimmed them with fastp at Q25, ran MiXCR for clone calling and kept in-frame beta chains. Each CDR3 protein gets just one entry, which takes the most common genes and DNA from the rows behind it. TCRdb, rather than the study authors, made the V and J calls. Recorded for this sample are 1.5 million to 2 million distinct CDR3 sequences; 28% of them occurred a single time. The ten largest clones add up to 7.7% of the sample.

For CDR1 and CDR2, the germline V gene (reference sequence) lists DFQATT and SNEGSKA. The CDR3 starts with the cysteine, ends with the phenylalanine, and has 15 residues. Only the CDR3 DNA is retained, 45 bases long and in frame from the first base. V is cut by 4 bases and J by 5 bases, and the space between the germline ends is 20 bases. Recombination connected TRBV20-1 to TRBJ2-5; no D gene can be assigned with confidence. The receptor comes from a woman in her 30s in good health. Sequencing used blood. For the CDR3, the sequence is CSATPLGRLGETQYF. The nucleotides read TGCAGTGCTACACCCCTCGGCCGGTTGGGGGAGACCCAGTACTTC.